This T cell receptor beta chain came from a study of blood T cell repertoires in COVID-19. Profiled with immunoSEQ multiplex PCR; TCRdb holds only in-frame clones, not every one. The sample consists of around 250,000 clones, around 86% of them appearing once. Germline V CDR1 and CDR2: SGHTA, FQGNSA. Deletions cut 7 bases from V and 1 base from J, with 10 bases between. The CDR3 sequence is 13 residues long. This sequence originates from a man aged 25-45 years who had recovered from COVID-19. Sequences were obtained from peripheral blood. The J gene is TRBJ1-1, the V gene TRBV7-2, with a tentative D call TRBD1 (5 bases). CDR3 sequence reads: CASNRGGNTEAFF. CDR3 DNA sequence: TGTGCCAGCAACCGGGGGGGGAACACTGAAGCTTTCTTT.